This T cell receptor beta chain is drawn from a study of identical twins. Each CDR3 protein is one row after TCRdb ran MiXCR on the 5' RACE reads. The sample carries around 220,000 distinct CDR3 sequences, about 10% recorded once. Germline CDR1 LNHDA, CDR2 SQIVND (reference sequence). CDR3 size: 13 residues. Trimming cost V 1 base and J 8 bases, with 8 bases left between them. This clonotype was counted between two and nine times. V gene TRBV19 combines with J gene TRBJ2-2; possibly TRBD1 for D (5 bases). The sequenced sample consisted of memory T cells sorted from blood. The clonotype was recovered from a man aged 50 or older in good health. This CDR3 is CASSIVGVGELFF. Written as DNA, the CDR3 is TGTGCCAGTAGTATAGTAGGGGTAGGGGAGCTGTTTTTT.